These T cell receptor beta chains were read from a single sample in a study of cytomegalovirus exposure and HLA in healthy donors. Produced via immunoSEQ multiplex PCR; TCRdb's table is partial and in-frame only. This table holds some 120,000 clones, more than 80% found once. Sequencing input: PBMCs. The receptors shown here come from a male donor in good health and CMV-seronegative. Both conserved end residues are trimmed from each CDR3. Fields, in order: J gene, V gene, CDR3 protein.

J gene: TRBJ1-2; V gene: TRBV5-1; CDR3 protein: ASSLGGLGYGYT
J gene: TRBJ2-3; V gene: TRBV9; CDR3 protein: ASSVDLTDTQY
J gene: TRBJ2-7; V gene: TRBV19; CDR3 protein: ASSWRTGSSYEQY
J gene: TRBJ1-1; V gene: TRBV11-2; CDR3 protein: ASTLNRGRRTEAF
J gene: TRBJ2-5; V gene: TRBV5-1; CDR3 protein: ASSLLPTEGETQY
J gene: TRBJ1-4; V gene: TRBV10-3; CDR3 protein: AISDPQGQGAGEKLF
J gene: TRBJ1-5; V gene: TRBV6-5; CDR3 protein: ASSYSSGNQPQH
J gene: TRBJ2-7; V gene: TRBV5-1; CDR3 protein: ASSLAGTEQY
J gene: TRBJ2-5; V gene: TRBV7-9; CDR3 protein: ASSLGPVGETQY
J gene: TRBJ1-1; V gene: TRBV7-9; CDR3 protein: ASSNLRHPNTEAF
J gene: TRBJ2-3; V gene: TRBV14; CDR3 protein: ASSQDLGTDTQY
J gene: TRBJ2-5; V gene: TRBV7-2; CDR3 protein: ASSLGLQGRETQY
J gene: TRBJ2-5; V gene: TRBV19; CDR3 protein: ASSITAGARFATQY
J gene: TRBJ1-2; V gene: TRBV10-3; CDR3 protein: ATRDRWGYT
J gene: TRBJ1-1; V gene: TRBV6-4; CDR3 protein: ASRRGWGNTEAF
J gene: TRBJ2-2; V gene: TRBV5-1; CDR3 protein: ASSPSTTQHGELF
J gene: TRBJ1-5; V gene: TRBV7-9; CDR3 protein: ASSLAGGSNQPQH
J gene: TRBJ2-1; V gene: TRBV5-1; CDR3 protein: ASSSPLARGGSNEQF
J gene: TRBJ2-2; V gene: TRBV7-9; CDR3 protein: SSSLRRLAGGYTGELF
J gene: TRBJ1-4; V gene: TRBV18; CDR3 protein: ASSRASEKLF
J gene: TRBJ2-7; V gene: TRBV6-5; CDR3 protein: ASSYISSYEQY
J gene: TRBJ1-1; V gene: TRBV5-5; CDR3 protein: ASSLVDLNTEAF
J gene: TRBJ2-2; V gene: TRBV6-4; CDR3 protein: ASSELAGGTGELF
J gene: TRBJ2-7; V gene: TRBV7-6; CDR3 protein: ASSSFRGQAPGEQY
J gene: TRBJ2-1; V gene: TRBV11-3; CDR3 protein: ASSLAGTNNNEQF
J gene: TRBJ1-5; V gene: TRBV21-1; CDR3 protein: ASSKGNRVSNQPQH
J gene: TRBJ1-1; V gene: TRBV30; CDR3 protein: AWSRDRGKLGAF
J gene: TRBJ1-2; V gene: TRBV9; CDR3 protein: ASSGPGTGTRTTHYT
J gene: TRBJ1-6; V gene: TRBV2; CDR3 protein: ASRSLFYNSPLH
J gene: TRBJ1-1; V gene: TRBV18; CDR3 protein: ASSQQGKNTEAF
J gene: TRBJ2-1; V gene: TRBV27; CDR3 protein: ASSFGRGGRNEQF
J gene: TRBJ2-3; V gene: TRBV19; CDR3 protein: ASRRGGGGRDTQY
J gene: TRBJ2-7; V gene: TRBV18; CDR3 protein: ASSLLGTSGPNPAYEQY
J gene: TRBJ2-7; V gene: TRBV11-2; CDR3 protein: ASSLDRESEQY
J gene: TRBJ1-2; V gene: TRBV4-3; CDR3 protein: ASSQGPGKHYGYT
J gene: TRBJ2-3; V gene: TRBV19; CDR3 protein: ASSIIGQISTDTQY
J gene: TRBJ1-1; V gene: TRBV20-1; CDR3 protein: SAAKNTEAF
J gene: TRBJ2-3; V gene: TRBV5-1; CDR3 protein: ASSFGQDTDTQY
J gene: TRBJ1-2; V gene: TRBV7-9; CDR3 protein: SSSSPPRGGGYT
J gene: TRBJ2-7; V gene: TRBV6-5; CDR3 protein: ASMTGQGGHEQY
J gene: TRBJ2-7; V gene: TRBV14; CDR3 protein: ASSQARQGAGQY
J gene: TRBJ1-5; V gene: TRBV30; CDR3 protein: AWSGQGRGNQPQH
J gene: TRBJ2-6; V gene: TRBV6-4; CDR3 protein: ASSDSSGANGLT
J gene: TRBJ1-1; V gene: TRBV19; CDR3 protein: ASSINYPNTEAF
J gene: TRBJ1-1; V gene: TRBV11-2; CDR3 protein: ASRLATGVTEAF
J gene: TRBJ2-5; V gene: TRBV5-1; CDR3 protein: ASSLRSGGYQETQY
J gene: TRBJ1-4; V gene: TRBV5-1; CDR3 protein: ASSWGDATNEKLF
J gene: TRBJ1-3; V gene: TRBV9; CDR3 protein: ASSVGQIGNTIY
J gene: TRBJ1-2; V gene: TRBV19; CDR3 protein: ASSIYPRDILVYGYT
J gene: TRBJ2-7; V gene: TRBV4-3; CDR3 protein: ASSQGLSYEQY
J gene: TRBJ1-1; V gene: TRBV5-6; CDR3 protein: ASSGGQGRPHKP
J gene: TRBJ1-1; V gene: TRBV7-8; CDR3 protein: ASSPSRDSVLRAF
J gene: TRBJ1-5; V gene: TRBV7-9; CDR3 protein: ASSRWDRGNNQPQH
J gene: TRBJ1-3; V gene: TRBV13; CDR3 protein: ASSLGGTRGNTIY
J gene: TRBJ1-5; V gene: TRBV6-5; CDR3 protein: ASSYVGVRQPQH